What follows are 22 T cell receptor beta chains derived from one specimen sequenced in a study of T cell responses to AZD1222 COVID-19 vaccine. Sequencing used immunoSEQ multiplex PCR; TCRdb keeps in-frame clones, though not all of them. The table includes roughly 160,000 clones, 75% to 95% detected once. Sequenced here: peripheral blood, sampled on day 0 of AZD1222 vaccination. These receptors came from an adult in good health.

The V and J genes are TRBV6-5 and TRBJ1-5, with 8 bases matching TRBD1. This CDR3 comprises 15 residues. Per germline, CDR1 MNHEY and CDR2 SVGAGI. Losses at the gene ends were 6 bases for V and 0 bases for J; bases not matched to a gene: 4. The CDR3 coding sequence is TGTGCCAGCAGGGGGACAGGACCTAGCAATCAGCCCCAGCATTTT. Encoded protein: CASRGTGPSNQPQHF.

CDR3 nucleotide sequence: TGTGCCTGTGCCGGGCAGGGGGCGGGCGCAGATACGCAGTATTTT. Protein product: CACAGQGAGADTQYF. The V and J genes are TRBV19 and TRBJ2-3; TRBD1 matches at 8 bases. V lost 11 bases, J lost 4 bases, and 14 bases stayed unmatched. CDR1 is LNHDA and CDR2 is SQIVND in the germline V gene (reference sequence). CDR3 length: 15 residues.

The genes are TRBV2 and TRBJ1-5, with D tentatively TRBD1 (5 bases). Trimming removed 6 bases from V and 1 base from J, with 13 bases in between. The CDR3 has 15 amino acids. CDR1 is SNHLY and CDR2 is FYNNEI in the germline V gene. The CDR3 reads CASSVGGVSNQPQHF. CDR3 coding DNA: TGTGCCAGCAGCGTTGGAGGGGTAAGCAATCAGCCCCAGCATTTT.

The rearrangement links TRBV3-1 (or the pseudogene TRBV3-2) to TRBJ1-5; no reliable D call. CDR1 is LGHDT and CDR2 is YNNKEL in the germline V gene (reference sequence). Between the trimmed V and J ends, which lost 2 bases and 0 bases, there was a span of 8 bases. The CDR3 length is 15 residues. Written as DNA, the CDR3 is TGTGCCAGCAGCCAATACGGAAATAGCAATCAGCCCCAGCATTTT. Translation: CASSQYGNSNQPQHF.

The rearrangement joins TRBV6-1 to TRBJ2-3; 8 bases agree with TRBD2. The CDR3 runs 15 residues. Germline V gene data show CDR1 as MNHNS and CDR2 as SASEGT. After removal of 1 base from V and 8 bases from J, the junction contained 8 bases not matched to a gene. For the CDR3, the DNA is TGTGCCAGCAGTGAAGATGACGGGGGGGCGAGTACGCAGTATTTT. Protein: CASSEDDGGASTQYF.

This chain connects TRBV11-3 to TRBJ1-6; D call uncertain. This CDR3 has 14 amino acids. The V gene's germline CDR1 is SGHNT and CDR2 YENEEA. V lost 2 bases, J lost 6 bases, and 8 bases lay in between. CDR3 region: CASSLMGGNSPLHF. In DNA form, the CDR3 reads TGTGCCAGCAGCTTAATGGGAGGTAATTCACCCCTCCACTTT.

The rearrangement links TRBV5-1 to TRBJ2-5; possible D gene TRBD2, 6 bases. This CDR3 contains 15 residues. Germline-derived CDR1 and CDR2 are SGHRS and YFSETQ. V gave up 3 bases and J gave up 4 bases, with 16 bases separating them. The CDR3 protein is CASSYSSVSGETQYF. In DNA form, the CDR3 reads TGCGCCAGCAGCTATTCTAGCGTTAGCGGAGAGACCCAGTACTTC.

The rearrangement joins TRBV2 to TRBJ1-1; no clear D gene. Looked up from germline, CDR1 is SNHLY and CDR2 is FYNNEI. CDR3 length: 15 amino acids. V was clipped by 4 bases and J by 0 bases, with 12 bases between them. The CDR3 nucleotides read TGTGCCAGCAGTGGTTCTGCAGTTATGAACACTGAAGCTTTCTTT. Translated, it gives CASSGSAVMNTEAFF.

J is TRBJ1-1 and V is TRBV2; D uncertain. V lost 6 bases, J lost 1 base, and 6 bases lay in between. CDR3 size: 12 residues. CDR1 is SNHLY and CDR2 is FYNNEI in the germline V gene. In DNA form, the CDR3 reads TGTGCCAGCAGGTCCAGGAACACTGAAGCTTTCTTT. Protein product: CASRSRNTEAFF.

This chain joins TRBV2 and TRBJ1-4, with 9 bases matching TRBD1. CDR1 is SNHLY, CDR2 FYNNEI, per germline. The CDR3 is 16 residues long. V lost 3 bases to trimming and J lost 8 bases; unmatched junction nucleotides: 10. The DNA for the CDR3 is TGTGCCAGCAGTGAGGGGGACAGGGCAAGGTGGGAAAAACTGTTTTTT. It yields the protein CASSEGDRARWEKLFF.

The CDR3 here is CASSQTGLGNSPLHF. The CDR3 coding sequence is TGTGCCAGCAGCCAAACAGGGTTAGGGAATTCACCCCTCCACTTT. The V call is TRBV3-1 (or the pseudogene TRBV3-2), the J call TRBJ1-6; a weak D match, TRBD1 (6 bases). The V gene's germline CDR1 is LGHDT and CDR2 YNNKEL (reference sequence). This CDR3 is built from 15 residues. V lost 2 bases to trimming and J lost 7 bases, with 12 bases between them.

The chain recombines TRBV30 with TRBJ1-3; D not certain. The CDR3 has 13 amino acids. The V end lost 0 bases, the J end lost 4 bases, and 7 bases lay between the germline ends. Germline lookup yields CDR1 GTSNPN and CDR2 SVGIG (reference sequence). CDR3 residues: CAWSVLQGNTIYF. CDR3 coding DNA: TGTGCCTGGAGTGTTTTGCAGGGAAACACCATATATTTT.

This clone occurred a few times. The chain joins TRBV19 to TRBJ1-1, with D possibly being TRBD1 (6 bases). The CDR3 has 13 amino acids. Per germline, CDR1 LNHDA and CDR2 SQIVND (reference sequence). The V end lost 7 bases, the J end lost 3 bases, and 12 bases lay between the germline ends. The CDR3 sequence: CASTFGGHTEAFF. The DNA for the CDR3 is TGTGCCAGTACCTTCGGGGGGCACACTGAAGCTTTCTTT. Filled out from reference TRBV19 and TRBJ1-1, the complete variable domain reads DGGITQSPKYLFRKEGQNVTLSCEQNLNHDAMYWYRQDPGQGLRLIYYSQIVNDFQKGDIAEGYSVSREKKESFPLTVTSAQKNPTAFYLCASTFGGHTEAFFGQGTRLTVV.

This rearrangement joins TRBV5-1 to TRBJ1-1; 7 nucleotides match TRBD1. The junction had 3 bases not matched to a gene; V was cut back by 4 bases and J by 0 bases. Germline V gives CDR1 SGHRS, CDR2 YFSETQ. This CDR3 comprises 14 residues. CDR3: CASSKGQMNTEAFF. The CDR3, as DNA: TGCGCCAGCAGCAAGGGACAGATGAACACTGAAGCTTTCTTT.

The genes are TRBV4-1 and TRBJ1-3; D perhaps matches TRBD1 (6 bases). Germline V gene sequence: CDR1 MGHRA, CDR2 YSYEKL. This CDR3 region has 15 residues. Trimming left V 1 base short and J 4 bases short, with 11 bases between. The CDR3 nucleotides are TGCGCCAGCAGCCAAGGTAAAGGGACAGGAAACACCATATATTTT. Amino acids: CASSQGKGTGNTIYF.

The rearrangement links TRBV18 to TRBJ2-7; tentatively, D is TRBD2 (6 bases). This CDR3 has 16 residues. CDR1 is KGHSH, CDR2 LQKENI, per germline. Trimming took 1 base from V and 5 from J, leaving 18 bases between them. CDR3 DNA sequence: TGTGCCAGCTCACCACAGGCCTACGGGGGTCAGCACGAGCAGTACTTC. This gives the protein CASSPQAYGGQHEQYF.

V usage is TRBV2 and J usage is TRBJ1-6; D remains unclear. This CDR3 has 15 residues. Trimming took off 2 bases at V and 6 bases at J, with 11 bases between the two ends. Germline V gene lookup returns CDR1 SNHLY and CDR2 FYNNEI. CDR3 loop: CASSEPRSFNSPLHF. The CDR3 nucleotides are TGTGCCAGCAGTGAACCAAGGAGCTTTAATTCACCCCTCCACTTT. Supplemented by reference TRBV2 and TRBJ1-6, the full variable domain reads EPEVTQTPSHQVTQMGQEVILRCVPISNHLYFYWYRQILGQKVEFLVSFYNNEISEKSEIFDDQFSVERPDGSNFTLKIRSTKLEDSAMYFCASSEPRSFNSPLHFGNGTRLTVT.

V gene TRBV18 combines with J gene TRBJ2-1; D remains ambiguous. The V gene lost 2 bases and the J gene lost 2 bases, with 4 bases spanning the gap. Per the germline V gene, CDR1 is KGHSH and CDR2 is LQKENI. This CDR3 has 13 amino acids. DNA of the CDR3: TGTGCCAGCTCACCAGGGACCTACAATGAGCAGTTCTTC. Its protein product is CASSPGTYNEQFF.

The chain joins TRBV5-1 to TRBJ2-3; D gene ambiguous. Germline CDR1 and CDR2: SGHRS and YFSETQ. Trimming shortened V by 3 bases and J by 4 bases, and 6 bases separated the two germline ends. The CDR3 covers 12 residues. CDR3 residues: CASSSPPDTQYF. The CDR3 coding sequence is TGCGCCAGCAGCTCACCCCCAGATACGCAGTATTTT.

The rearrangement uses TRBV5-1 and TRBJ1-1; tentatively, D is TRBD1 (5 bases). The V end lost 4 bases, the J end lost 2 bases, and 12 bases lay between the germline ends. Germline CDR1 is SGHRS and CDR2 is YFSETQ. This CDR3 has 14 amino acids. CDR3 sequence (DNA): TGCGCCAGCAGCACGGGACGGACTAACACTGAAGCTTTCTTT. The encoded protein is CASSTGRTNTEAFF.

This chain uses TRBV28 with TRBJ2-7, with 8 bases that match TRBD1. This CDR3 region has 15 residues. The germline V gene encodes CDR1 MDHEN and CDR2 SYDVKM. With V trimmed by 3 bases and J by 2 bases, 6 bases remained unmatched. CDR3 nucleotides: TGTGCCAGCAGTTTTAATCCACAGGGGGCCTACGAGCAGTACTTC. Translated, it gives CASSFNPQGAYEQYF.

This clone appeared once. The V and J genes are TRBV18 and TRBJ2-1, with 8 bases aligning to TRBD2. CDR3 size: 15 residues. From germline, CDR1 is KGHSH and CDR2 LQKENI. Trimming removed 3 bases from V and 4 bases from J; junction bases left unmatched: 5. CDR3 DNA: TGTGCCAGCTCACCTCTGGCGGGGGGTTACAATGAGCAGTTCTTC. Protein product: CASSPLAGGYNEQFF.